These 24 T cell receptor beta chains originate from one sample sequenced in a study of shared clonotypes between healthy human individuals. CD45RO negativity and positive selection for CCR7 defined naive CD8 cells, a population that excluded terminally differentiated effector memory CD45RA+ cells. Clones were read by immunoSEQ multiplex PCR, and TCRdb kept only the in-frame ones, dropping some. The sample includes more than 2 million clones, 85% to 95% seen only once; the top ten take 0.85% to 1.2%. The sequenced material came from naive CD8+ T cells sorted from blood. The receptors shown here come from a man between 18 and 35 years old in good health.

The chain has TRBV15 and TRBJ2-7; D perhaps matches TRBD1 (5 bases). The germline V and J ends were trimmed by 5 bases and 3 bases, with 14 bases remaining between them. CDR3 size: 14 residues. Per germline, CDR1 LNHNV and CDR2 YYDKDF (reference sequence). The CDR3 loop reads CATSGPGINYEQYF. The CDR3 DNA is TGTGCCACCAGCGGCCCAGGGATTAACTACGAGCAGTACTTC.

Points on this clone: Other nucleotide sequences in the sample specify the same CDR3. This chain connects TRBV5-4 to TRBJ1-6, with a possible D match to TRBD1 (6 bases). CDR3 size: 14 residues. V lost 0 bases, J lost 6 bases, and 7 bases lay in between. CDR1 and CDR2 from the germline V gene are SGHNT and YYREEE (reference sequence). This CDR3 is CASSLEGGNSPLHF. In nucleotides, the CDR3 is TGTGCCAGCAGCTTGGAGGGGGGTAATTCACCCCTCCACTTT. Together with reference TRBV5-4 and TRBJ1-6, the CDR3 gives the full variable domain: ETGVTQSPTHLIKTRGQQVTLRCSSQSGHNTVSWYQQALGQGPQFIFQYYREEENGRGNFPPRFSGLQFPNYSSELNVNALELDDSALYLCASSLEGGNSPLHFGNGTRLTVT.

The V and J genes are TRBV10-3 and TRBJ1-1; perhaps TRBD1 as D (5 bases). The length of the CDR3 is 12 residues. The germline V gene encodes CDR1 ENHRY and CDR2 SYGVKD. The V and J ends lost 8 bases and 1 base respectively, with 8 bases between them. DNA for the CDR3: TGTGCCATCGCTGGGGGGAACACTGAAGCTTTCTTT. This encodes CAIAGGNTEAFF.

The chain carries TRBV11-2 and TRBJ1-2; the D gene is possibly TRBD1 (6 bases). Germline CDR1 reads SGHAT; CDR2 reads FQNNGV. V dropped 2 bases and J dropped 7 bases, with 26 bases sitting between them. The CDR3 loop spans 18 amino acids. In DNA, the CDR3 is TGTGCCAGCAGCTTAACCCCGAAACCGACAGGTAGATGGAGTGGCTACACCTTC. Its translation is CASSLTPKPTGRWSGYTF.

This clone was seen a single time. The gene calls are TRBV4-1 and TRBJ1-1; no firm D call. Per germline, CDR1 MGHRA and CDR2 YSYEKL. The CDR3 length is 13 residues. The germline V and J ends were trimmed by 4 bases and 6 bases, with 12 bases remaining between them. Written as DNA, the CDR3 is TGCGCCAGCAGCCCCCCCAACGAGCCTGAAGCTTTCTTT. This gives the protein CASSPPNEPEAFF.

The J gene is TRBJ1-4, the V gene TRBV10-2, with D unclear. The germline CDR1 and CDR2 sequences are WSHSY and SAAADI. This CDR3 is built from 15 residues. Trimming removed 0 bases at V and 8 bases at J, with 13 bases between. The CDR3 DNA reads TGCGCCAGCAGTGAGTCGGGAGGGATAGGGGAAAAACTGTTTTTT. Its protein is CASSESGGIGEKLFF.

V is TRBV5-6 and J is TRBJ2-7, with a weak D call TRBD1 (6 bases). V was clipped by 1 base and J by 1 base, with 12 bases between them. Per the germline V gene, CDR1 is SGHDT and CDR2 is YYEEEE. The length of the CDR3 is 15 residues. DNA for the CDR3: TGTGCCAGCAGCTTGTCTGGGGGCCCATCCTACGAGCAGTACTTC. Its translation: CASSLSGGPSYEQYF.

This chain's CDR3 is CASSERGGHEQYF. The CDR3 coding sequence is TGTGCCAGCAGTGAACGCGGGGGACACGAGCAGTACTTC. This chain links TRBV2 with TRBJ2-7; 7 bases match TRBD2. The CDR3 spans 13 residues. With 2 bases clipped from V and 5 bases from J, the junction kept 3 bases outside the gene matches. Germline V gives CDR1 SNHLY, CDR2 FYNNEI.

The genes are TRBV30 and TRBJ1-6; the D gene is possibly TRBD1 (5 bases). CDR1 and CDR2 from the germline V gene are GTSNPN and SVGIG (reference sequence). The V gene lost 3 bases and the J gene lost 8 bases, with 14 bases spanning the gap. The CDR3 runs 14 residues. The CDR3 sequence is CAWSQGTGDSPLHF. The CDR3 coding sequence is TGTGCCTGGAGCCAGGGTACGGGAGATTCACCCCTCCACTTT.

This clone was detected only once. The chain employs TRBV4-1 and TRBJ1-5; D perhaps matches TRBD1 (5 bases). CDR1 and CDR2 (germline): MGHRA, YSYEKL. The CDR3 is made up of 16 amino acids. V shed 0 bases and J shed 2 bases, with 11 bases lying between them. CDR3 sequence (DNA): TGCGCCAGCAGCCAAGAAGACAGTTCGGGCAATCAGCCCCAGCATTTT. Protein product: CASSQEDSSGNQPQHF.

The chain recombines TRBV14 with TRBJ2-3; 7 positions agree with TRBD2. The trim removed 4 bases at V and 2 bases at J, leaving 6 bases unmatched. Germline V gene lookup returns CDR1 SGHDN and CDR2 FVKESK. This CDR3 spans 15 amino acids. For the CDR3, the DNA is TGTGCCAGCAGCCCTCGGGGGGTTCCCACAGATACGCAGTATTTT. Amino acids: CASSPRGVPTDTQYF.

CDR3 in amino acids: CASSSTGSGSPLHF. The CDR3 coding sequence is TGTGCCAGCAGCTCGACAGGTTCGGGTTCACCCCTCCACTTT. V is TRBV7-3 and J is TRBJ1-6; D may be TRBD1 (6 bases). CDR3 size: 14 residues. Germline values: CDR1 SGHTA, CDR2 FQGTGA. The V end lost 4 bases, the J end lost 9 bases, and 13 bases lay between the germline ends.

CDR3 sequence: CASSSIDGPLNTEAFF. The CDR3 nucleotides are TGTGCCAGCAGCTCCATAGATGGACCCCTGAACACTGAAGCTTTCTTT. The genes are TRBV7-9 and TRBJ1-1, with D unresolved. Germline V lookup: CDR1 SEHNR, CDR2 FQNEAQ (reference sequence). The CDR3 is 16 residues long. V was cut by 4 bases and J by 0 bases, with 15 bases left in between.

The rearrangement uses TRBV11-2 and TRBJ1-1, with 7 bases matching TRBD1. The germline gives CDR1 SGHAT, CDR2 FQNNGV. V was clipped by 8 bases and J by 0 bases; unmatched bases: 3. The CDR3 has 13 residues. DNA of the CDR3: TGTGCCAGCGACAGGGTTTTGAACACTGAAGCTTTCTTT. Translating gives CASDRVLNTEAFF.

The rearrangement joins TRBV2 to TRBJ1-2; 7 nucleotides line up with TRBD1. V shed 5 bases and J 6 bases; nucleotides not matched to a gene: 6. The germline CDR1 and CDR2 sequences are SNHLY and FYNNEI. The CDR3 loop spans 13 amino acids. CDR3 DNA sequence: TGTGCCAGCAGTCAAGGGGGCGGAAATGGCTACACCTTC. Its translation: CASSQGGGNGYTF. Filled out from reference TRBV2 and TRBJ1-2, the complete variable domain reads EPEVTQTPSHQVTQMGQEVILRCVPISNHLYFYWYRQILGQKVEFLVSFYNNEISEKSEIFDDQFSVERPDGSNFTLKIRSTKLEDSAMYFCASSQGGGNGYTFGSGTRLTVV.

The gene calls are TRBV15 and TRBJ2-7; D is unclear. CDR1 is LNHNV, CDR2 YYDKDF, per germline (reference sequence). Trimming pared 7 bases from V and 6 bases from J, leaving 22 bases between. This CDR3 is built from 15 residues. The CDR3 sequence: CATNLDRFNLREQYF. Here the CDR3 DNA reads TGTGCCACCAATCTAGACCGGTTTAATCTCCGCGAGCAGTACTTC.

The CDR3 reads CASSEGGRAYNEQFF. The CDR3 DNA reads TGTGCCAGCAGCGAGGGAGGGAGGGCCTACAATGAGCAGTTCTTC. The chain links TRBV9 to TRBJ2-1, with 7 positions matching TRBD2. Germline V lookup: CDR1 SGDLS, CDR2 YYNGEE. Unmatched junction bases numbered 5, after V lost 3 bases and J lost 2 bases. The CDR3 length is 15 residues.

In its sample, this clone was seen once. The sample holds other DNA sequences that translate to the same CDR3. The chain carries TRBV27 and TRBJ2-7, with no clear D. The germline V and J ends were trimmed by 5 bases and 0 bases, with 17 bases remaining between them. This CDR3 contains 16 residues. The V gene's germline CDR1 is MNHEY and CDR2 SMNVEV (reference sequence). In DNA, the CDR3 is TGTGCCAGCAGTCCTTCCGCCGGCCAGAGCTCCTACGAGCAGTACTTC. Amino acids: CASSPSAGQSSYEQYF.

V usage is TRBV6-5 and J usage is TRBJ2-1; 7 bases fit TRBD2. With V trimmed by 2 bases and J by 5 bases, 3 bases remained unmatched. The CDR3 runs 14 residues. Germline V gene data show CDR1 as MNHEY and CDR2 as SVGAGI. The CDR3 DNA is TGTGCCAGCAGTTACAGGGACTATGACAATGAGCAGTTCTTC. It specifies CASSYRDYDNEQFF.

The rearrangement uses TRBV9 and TRBJ2-5; TRBD2 agrees at 10 bases. Trimming removed 3 bases from V and 5 bases from J; junction bases left unmatched: 4. The germline gives CDR1 SGDLS, CDR2 YYNGEE. The CDR3 contains 14 residues. CDR3 region: CASSAAGGLETQYF. The CDR3 DNA sequence: TGTGCCAGCAGCGCAGCGGGAGGGCTTGAGACCCAGTACTTC.

The CDR3 coding sequence is TGTGCCACCAGCAGTAGGGGGCCCGCTGAGCAGTTCTTC. It codes for CATSSRGPAEQFF. The chain is built from TRBV15 and TRBJ2-1; 7 bases match TRBD1. The CDR3 has 13 amino acids. V shed 3 bases and J 9 bases; nucleotides not matched to a gene: 5. Germline CDR1 is LNHNV and CDR2 is YYDKDF (reference sequence).

Notes on this clone: The sample carries other DNA sequences with the same CDR3. This chain uses TRBV29-1 with TRBJ2-1, with D unresolved. Germline CDR1 SQVTM, CDR2 ANQGSEA. The germline V and J ends were trimmed by 4 bases and 0 bases, with 7 bases remaining between them. The length of the CDR3 is 13 residues. The CDR3 is CSVVGSSYNEQFF. Here the CDR3 DNA reads TGCAGCGTTGTTGGGTCCTCCTACAATGAGCAGTTCTTC.

The chain joins TRBV28 to TRBJ2-7; 10 bases fit TRBD2. Germline CDR1 reads MDHEN; CDR2 reads SYDVKM. J was trimmed by 7 bases and V by 5 bases; bases with no gene match: 14. This CDR3 has 16 amino acids. DNA for the CDR3: TGTGCCAGCAGTCCCCTCCTGGGAGCGGGAGGGAAGGAGCAGTACTTC. Translation gives CASSPLLGAGGKEQYF. Full variable domain (rest looked up from reference TRBV28 and TRBJ2-7): DVKVTQSSRYLVKRTGEKVFLECVQDMDHENMFWYRQDPGLGLRLIYFSYDVKMKEKGDIPEGYSVSREKKERFSLILESASTNQTSMYLCASSPLLGAGGKEQYFGPGTRLTVT.

The chain recombines TRBV6-5 with TRBJ1-2; D is uncertain. The germline gives CDR1 MNHEY, CDR2 SVGAGI. CDR3 length: 16 residues. Trimming stripped 0 bases from V and 0 bases from J, with 11 bases between. The CDR3 DNA sequence: TGTGCCAGCAGTTACTCGTATGGTTCCTCTAACTATGGCTACACCTTC. Amino acids: CASSYSYGSSNYGYTF.